This T cell receptor beta chain is drawn from a study of PD-1 blockade in classical Hodgkin lymphoma. From germline, CDR1 is SGHVS and CDR2 FNYEAQ. The length of the CDR3 is 15 residues. V lost 6 bases, J lost 8 bases, and 21 bases lay in between. Study results and caveats: Undefined causes, possibly disease activity or prior therapy, underlie the repertoire differences. The study found complete responders had baseline diversity similar to newly diagnosed patients.

Here immunoSEQ multiplex PCR was the method, and the copy in TCRdb shows in-frame clones only, minus some. There are 35,000 to 50,000 clones in the sample; roughly three quarters occur only once, and under 25% lies in the top ten. About this clone itself: As yet, its antigen is unknown.

Every patient experienced relapse after autologous stem cell transplantation, and brentuximab vedotin exposure varied. Relapsed/refractory classical Hodgkin lymphoma patients had complete, partial or progressive responses. Sequencing was performed on peripheral blood mononuclear cells (PBMCs), taken at baseline. This TCR was recovered from a human donor with classical Hodgkin lymphoma. The rearrangement uses TRBV7-6 and TRBJ2-3, with D tentatively TRBD1 or TRBD2 (7 bases each). The CDR3 region has the DNA TGTGCCAGCAGGGGGGGGACAGCCCCCGAGGGTACGCAGTATTTT. Encoded protein: CASRGGTAPEGTQYF.